These 18 T cell receptor beta chains were sequenced from one sample in a study of prognosis after radiotherapy for stage I lung cancer. The authors amplified TCR beta CDR3 from genomic DNA using two-round multiplex PCR. The first round of PCR was done with primers that matched each TRBV and TRBJ gene. MiXCR, applied by TCRdb to the multiplex PCR reads, yields one record per CDR3 protein. The top ten hold roughly two fifths of the sample, which has 10,000 to 15,000 distinct CDR3 sequences, 43% seen once. Source: PBMCs, taken before or after stereotactic body radiation therapy (not recorded which). The receptors come from a donor aged 50 or older with non-small cell lung cancer.

The genes are TRBV6-1 and TRBJ2-7; D is ambiguous. CDR1 and CDR2 from the germline V gene are MNHNS and SASEGT. Trimming shortened V by 3 bases and J by 5 bases, and 5 bases separated the two germline ends. This CDR3 region has 11 residues. CDR3 region: CASSERDEQYF. CDR3 nucleotide sequence: TGTGCCAGCAGTGAGCGTGACGAGCAGTACTTC.

The V and J genes are TRBV7-2 and TRBJ2-7, with TRBD2 matching over 8 bases. The CDR3 sequence is 15 residues long. Germline trimming cut 0 bases from V and 3 bases from J; bases unmatched to any gene: 4. The germline gives CDR1 SGHTA, CDR2 FQGNSA. CDR3 protein: CASSLATSALYEQYF. CDR3 DNA sequence: TGTGCCAGCAGCTTAGCGACTAGCGCCCTCTACGAGCAGTACTTC.

This clonotype was seen many times. Germline and junction disagree at one end, which may indicate a read error. The gene calls are TRBV20-1 and TRBJ1-5; TRBD1 matches 8 bases. Germline CDR1 DFQATT, CDR2 SNEGSKA (reference sequence). This CDR3 comprises 14 residues. CDR3 sequence: CSARDRTGNQPQHF. The CDR3 DNA follows: TGCAGTGCCAGAGACAGGACAGGGAATCAGCCCCAGCATTTT.

The CDR3 coding sequence is TGTGCCACCAGTGATGGGACTAGCGGCTTCTCCTACGAGCAGTACTTC. The encoded protein is CATSDGTSGFSYEQYF. The chain employs TRBV24-1 and TRBJ2-7, with 11 bases lining up with TRBD2. The CDR3 has 16 amino acids. V lost 3 bases and J lost 0; bases outside the gene matches: 3. The V gene's germline CDR1 is KGHDR and CDR2 SFDVKD.

Regarding this clonotype: A read error likely explains this, since a far larger clone differs by one base. This chain links TRBV2 with TRBJ2-7; TRBD1 matches 9 bases. Germline V lookup: CDR1 SNHLY, CDR2 FYNNEI. After removal of 7 bases from V and 6 bases from J, the junction contained 13 bases not matched to a gene. The CDR3 sequence is 15 residues long. The CDR3 sequence is CASMWGDRAVGEQYF. The CDR3 region has the DNA TGTGCCAGCATGTGGGGGGACAGGGCCGTCGGCGAGCAGTACTTC.

The chain is built from TRBV6-1 and TRBJ1-4; weak D call: TRBD1 (6 bases). CDR1 is MNHNS and CDR2 is SASEGT in the germline V gene. V dropped 8 bases and J dropped 2 bases, with 15 bases sitting between them. The CDR3 length is 15 residues. CDR3 in amino acids: CASESKGGTNEKLFF. DNA of the CDR3: TGTGCCAGCGAGTCGAAGGGGGGGACTAATGAAAAACTGTTTTTT.

The chain employs TRBV6-4 and TRBJ2-3; TRBD2 might be the D (6 bases). Germline CDR1 reads MRHNA; CDR2 reads SNTAGT. V was trimmed by 0 bases and J by 1 base, leaving 8 bases between them. The CDR3 runs 15 residues. CDR3 nucleotides: TGTGCCAGCAGTGACTCGTCGGGGGGCACAGATACGCAGTATTTT. Protein product: CASSDSSGGTDTQYF.

Concerning this clonotype itself: The likely explanation is a read error, given a far larger clone one base away. The rearrangement joins TRBV5-6 to TRBJ1-5; the D gene is possibly TRBD1 (6 bases). CDR1 is SGHDT and CDR2 is YYEEEE in the germline V gene. Trimming shortened V by 6 bases and J by 6 bases, and 25 bases separated the two germline ends. The CDR3 runs to 17 residues. CDR3 protein: CASTVGGGLEGGQPQHF. The CDR3 coding sequence is TGTGCCAGCACCGTAGGTGGGGGCCTAGAAGGGGGTCAGCCCCAGCATTTT.

In regard to this clonotype: A much larger clone is a single base away; this may be a read error. The rearrangement joins TRBV5-1 to TRBJ2-1; D call uncertain. The length of the CDR3 is 13 residues. Germline CDR1 reads SGHRS; CDR2 reads YFSETQ. Trimming took off 1 base at V and 7 bases at J, with 9 bases between the two ends. This CDR3 is CASSLWVRNEQFF. In nucleotides, the CDR3 is TGCGCCAGCAGCTTGTGGGTGAGGAATGAGCAGTTCTTC.

The chain employs TRBV5-1 and TRBJ1-6, with TRBD1 matching over 9 bases. The V gene end was trimmed by 5 bases and the J gene end by 7 bases; junction bases not matched to a gene: 1. The CDR3 has 13 residues. Germline V gene sequence: CDR1 SGHRS, CDR2 YFSETQ. The CDR3 DNA is TGCGCCAGCAGAGGACAGGGGAATTCACCCCTCCACTTT. Protein: CASRGQGNSPLHF.

The chain combines TRBV6-4 with TRBJ2-2; TRBD1 is a possible D gene (5 bases). Germline CDR1 reads MRHNA; CDR2 reads SNTAGT. The V gene lost 0 bases and the J gene lost 4 bases, with 9 bases spanning the gap. The CDR3 runs to 15 residues. Written as DNA, the CDR3 is TGTGCCAGCAGTGACTCACCAGGGTCCACCGGGGAGCTGTTTTTT. Amino acid sequence: CASSDSPGSTGELFF.

Remarks on this clonotype: An end of the junction differs from the germline gene, which may be a read error. The chain recombines TRBV7-3 with TRBJ2-1; D not certain. This CDR3 is 14 amino acids long. In germline, CDR1 is SGHTA, CDR2 FQGTGA. CDR3: CASILTGYYNEQFF. The CDR3 DNA sequence: TGTGCCAGCATCTTAACTGGTTACTACAATGAGCAGTTCTTC.

This clonotype showed up just a few times. This chain links TRBV7-3 with TRBJ2-5; TRBD1 is a possible D gene (5 bases). CDR1 and CDR2 from the germline V gene are SGHTA and FQGTGA. The CDR3 covers 13 residues. V was cut by 6 bases and J by 7 bases, with 15 bases left in between. The CDR3 nucleotides are TGTGCCAGCAGTCGCGACAGCGTCGGGACCCAGTACTTC. It is translated as CASSRDSVGTQYF.

This chain links TRBV6-2 or TRBV6-3 with TRBJ1-2; 7 nucleotides match TRBD1. V trimming: 2 bases; J trimming: 6 bases; junction bases outside the gene matches: 3. This CDR3 is built from 13 residues. Germline values: CDR1 MNHEY, CDR2 SVGEGT. The CDR3 bases are TGTGCCAGCAGTTACAGGGGGCGAGATGGCTACACCTTC. Protein: CASSYRGRDGYTF.

The chain recombines TRBV12-3 or TRBV12-4 with TRBJ1-6; 9 nucleotides align to TRBD1. V gave up 6 bases and J gave up 5 bases; unmatched junction bases: 5. The CDR3 loop spans 15 amino acids. The CDR3 loop is CASRRTGVNNSPLHF. CDR3 coding DNA: TGTGCCAGCAGGAGGACAGGGGTTAATAATTCACCCCTCCACTTT.

This clonotype has a count of ten or more. The V and J genes are TRBV9 and TRBJ2-7; no firm D call. The CDR3 runs 14 residues. CDR1 and CDR2 (germline): SGDLS, YYNGEE. Trimming shortened V by 3 bases and J by 0 bases, and 10 bases separated the two germline ends. CDR3 nucleotide sequence: TGTGCCAGCAGCGCCCGGATTGACTCCTACGAGCAGTACTTC. It codes for CASSARIDSYEQYF.

The chain employs TRBV2 and TRBJ2-1; D is perhaps TRBD1 (7 bases). V was cut by 1 base and J by 6 bases, with 13 bases left in between. This CDR3 region has 15 residues. From germline, CDR1 is SNHLY and CDR2 FYNNEI. The CDR3 is CASSEGQGGLNEQFF. The CDR3 DNA is TGTGCCAGCAGTGAAGGACAGGGAGGCCTCAATGAGCAGTTCTTC.

This clonotype was counted ten times or more. The chain couples TRBV12-3 or TRBV12-4 to TRBJ1-4; the match to TRBD1 covers 9 bases. V trimming: 6 bases; J trimming: 4 bases; junction bases outside the gene matches: 6. CDR3 length equals 15 residues. CDR3 residues: CASRLNRGLNEKLFF. The CDR3 region has the DNA TGTGCCAGCAGGTTAAACAGGGGGCTTAATGAAAAACTGTTTTTT.